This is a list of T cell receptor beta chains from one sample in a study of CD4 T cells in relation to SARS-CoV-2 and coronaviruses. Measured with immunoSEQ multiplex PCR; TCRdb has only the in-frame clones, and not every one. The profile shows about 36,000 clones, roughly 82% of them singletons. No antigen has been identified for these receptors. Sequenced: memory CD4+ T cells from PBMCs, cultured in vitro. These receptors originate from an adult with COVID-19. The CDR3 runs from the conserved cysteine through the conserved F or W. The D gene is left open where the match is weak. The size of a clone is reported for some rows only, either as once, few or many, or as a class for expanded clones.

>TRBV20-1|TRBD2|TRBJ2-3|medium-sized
TGCAGTGCTAGTCTCCTGGCGGGGGGCACAGATACGCAGTATTTT
CSASLLAGGTDTQYF
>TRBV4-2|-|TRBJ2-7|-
TGTGCCAGCAGCCGAAAGGTATCCAGGGACTTTTTCGAGCAGTACTTC
CASSRKVSRDFFEQYF
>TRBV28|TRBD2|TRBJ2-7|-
TGTGCCAGCAGTTTAGTTGCGGGAGTTCGCGAGCAGTACTTC
CASSLVAGVREQYF
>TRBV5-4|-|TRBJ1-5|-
TGTGCCAGCAGCTTGGCCGGGCAGCCCCAGCATTTT
CASSLAGQPQHF
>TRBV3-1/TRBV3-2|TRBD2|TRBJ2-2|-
TGTGCCAGCAGCCAACTCCAGGCCACTAGCGGGAGTACCGGGGAGCTGTTTTTT
CASSQLQATSGSTGELFF
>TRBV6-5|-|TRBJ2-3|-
TGTGCCAGCAGTTACTCGAGCCGGGAGTCCGATACGCAGTATTTT
CASSYSSRESDTQYF
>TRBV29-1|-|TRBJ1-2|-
TGCAGCGTTGAAATAGGGGGGAACTATGGCTACACCTTC
CSVEIGGNYGYTF
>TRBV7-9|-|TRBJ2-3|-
TGTGCCAGCAGCTCCGACAGGACCACAGATACGCAGTATTTT
CASSSDRTTDTQYF
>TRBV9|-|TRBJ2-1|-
TGTGCCAGCAGCGCGCAGGAAAATGAGCAGTTCTTC
CASSAQENEQFF
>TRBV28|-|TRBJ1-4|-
TGTGCCAGCAGCTCAGCTGTCAGTTATGCAACTAATGAAAAACTGTTTTTT
CASSSAVSYATNEKLFF
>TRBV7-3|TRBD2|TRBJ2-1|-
TGTGCCAGCAGCCCTACTCCTAGCGGGGTATACAATGAGCAGTTCTTC
CASSPTPSGVYNEQFF
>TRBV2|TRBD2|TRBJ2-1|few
TGTGCCAGCAGTGAAGGGGTGGTAGCGGGAGGCAATGAGCAGTTCTTC
CASSEGVVAGGNEQFF
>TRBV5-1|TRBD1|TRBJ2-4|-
TGCGCCAGCTTTGCCGGGACAGGGGTAAACATTCAGTACTTC
CASFAGTGVNIQYF
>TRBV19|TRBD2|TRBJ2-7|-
TGTGCCAGTAGTACTAGAGCGGGGTACTACGAGCAGTACTTC
CASSTRAGYYEQYF
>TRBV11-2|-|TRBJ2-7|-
TGTGCCAGCAGCTACCTCAGTGGCGGGCGAAGATCCTACGAGCAGTACTTC
CASSYLSGGRRSYEQYF
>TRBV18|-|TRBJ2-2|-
TGTGCCAGCTCAGCCACAGGGACGGGGGAGCTGTTTTTT
CASSATGTGELFF
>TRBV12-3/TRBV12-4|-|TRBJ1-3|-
TGTGCCAGCAGTTTTGATCGAAACACCATATATTTT
CASSFDRNTIYF
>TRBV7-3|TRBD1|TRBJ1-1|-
TGTGCCAGATCGGGGGCAGGGGGGAACACTGAAGCTTTCTTT
CARSGAGGNTEAFF
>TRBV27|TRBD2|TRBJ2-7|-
TGTGCCAGCAGTTCTAGCGGGACCACGGGTGAGCAGTACTTC
CASSSSGTTGEQYF
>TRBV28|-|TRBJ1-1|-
TGTGCCAGCAGTTTATCTGATGTAAACACTGAAGCTTTCTTT
CASSLSDVNTEAFF
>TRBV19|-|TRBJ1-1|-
TGTGCCAGTAGTCCCACGGGGAGTCATGCTTTCTTT
CASSPTGSHAFF
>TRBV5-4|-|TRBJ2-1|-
TGTGCCAGCAGCTTAAATCTGGAGCAGTTCTTC
CASSLNLEQFF
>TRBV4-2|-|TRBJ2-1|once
TGTGCCAGCAGCCAAGATCGTAGACGCGGCGATGAGCAGTTCTTC
CASSQDRRRGDEQFF